What follows are 6 T cell receptor beta chains derived from one specimen sequenced in a study of T cells in Graves' hyperthyroidism and ophthalmopathy. There were TCR beta CDR3 regions amplified from RNA transcripts. HTBI primers were employed in a first-round RT-PCR of the TCR CDR3. TCRdb passed the multiplex PCR reads through MiXCR, listing each CDR3 protein once. The sample carries around 620,000 distinct CDR3 sequences, about 16% recorded once. The specimen sequenced was blood. These receptors were taken from a woman in her 30s with Graves' hyperthyroidism.

This clonotype was picked up many times. V is TRBV2 and J is TRBJ2-1; D uncertain. Germline CDR1 SNHLY, CDR2 FYNNEI. Trimming left V 1 base short and J 4 bases short, with 14 bases between. This CDR3 has 16 residues. The CDR3 loop is CASSEGPISLYNEQFF. The CDR3 coding sequence is TGTGCCAGCAGTGAAGGGCCGATATCCCTTTACAATGAGCAGTTCTTC.

This clonotype was seen ten or more times. The chain carries TRBV6-6 and TRBJ2-5; D ambiguous. V gave up 1 base and J gave up 5 bases, with 8 bases separating them. This CDR3 region has 13 residues. Germline V lookup: CDR1 MNHNY, CDR2 SVGAGI (reference sequence). CDR3 loop: CASSYWFQETQYF. The CDR3 coding sequence is TGTGCCAGCAGTTACTGGTTCCAGGAGACCCAGTACTTC.

This clonotype was recorded at least ten times. The chain combines TRBV13 with TRBJ2-1; TRBD1 is a possible D gene (6 bases). The germline V gene has CDR1 PRHDT and CDR2 FYEKMQ (reference sequence). The CDR3 covers 13 residues. V shed 3 bases and J shed 5 bases, with 8 bases lying between them. The DNA of the CDR3 is TGTGCCAGCAGCTTGGACAGTGACAATGAGCAGTTCTTC. Translation: CASSLDSDNEQFF.

This clonotype was detected many times. CDR3 DNA: TGTGCCAGCAGTAGACAGGGACAGCCCCAGCATTTT. Encoded protein: CASSRQGQPQHF. The chain is built from TRBV28 and TRBJ1-5; 7 bases fit TRBD1. The CDR3 is made up of 12 amino acids. The V and J ends lost 5 bases and 7 bases, in that order; junction bases with no gene match: 2. CDR1 and CDR2 from the germline V gene are MDHEN and SYDVKM.

V gene TRBV6-2 or TRBV6-3 combines with J gene TRBJ2-5; the match to TRBD2 covers 10 bases. J gave up 3 bases and V 9 bases, and 7 bases lay outside the gene matches. The CDR3 is 14 amino acids. CDR1 and CDR2 from the germline V gene are MNHEY and SVGEGT. The CDR3 loop reads CASNPSGSKETQYF. CDR3 DNA: TGTGCCAGTAACCCTAGCGGGAGTAAAGAGACCCAGTACTTC.

This clonotype was seen ten or more times. The chain uses TRBV28 and TRBJ2-7; possible D gene TRBD2, 6 bases. V was pared by 2 bases and J by 2 bases, with 10 bases between. The CDR3 length is 14 residues. From germline, CDR1 is MDHEN and CDR2 SYDVKM. This CDR3 reads CASSLGGLAYEQYF. CDR3 DNA sequence: TGTGCCAGCAGTTTAGGGGGGTTGGCCTACGAGCAGTACTTC.